This TCR beta chain is drawn from a study of siplizumab effects on memory and regulatory T cells. General study results and limits: Siplizumab significantly reduced alloreactive sequences traceable to unstimulated CD4+ memory cells. Neither a naive nor a memory phenotype was assignable to roughly 80-95% of proliferating CD4+ or CD8+ clones. Apparently key alloresponse contributors, naive T cells also seemed more diverse than memory cells. Unstimulated subsets contained matches for only a minor fraction of alloreactive clones.

The data were produced by immunoSEQ multiplex PCR, yet TCRdb's version contains in-frame clones alone and is incomplete. The sample consists of 70,000 to 95,000 clones, 93% of them appearing once. CDR3 size: 14 residues. Germline lookup yields CDR1 SGDLS and CDR2 YYNGEE. With 3 bases clipped from V and 3 bases from J, the junction kept 2 bases outside the gene matches. A remark on this clone: Its antigen remains unknown.

This sequence was found in a human donor in good health. The chain is built from TRBV9 and TRBJ2-2, with 7 bases that match TRBD2. Sequencing was performed on CD8+ T cells sorted from blood. The CDR3 DNA follows: TGTGCCAGCAGCGCGGGACTACACACCGGGGAGCTGTTTTTT. Encoded protein: CASSAGLHTGELFF.